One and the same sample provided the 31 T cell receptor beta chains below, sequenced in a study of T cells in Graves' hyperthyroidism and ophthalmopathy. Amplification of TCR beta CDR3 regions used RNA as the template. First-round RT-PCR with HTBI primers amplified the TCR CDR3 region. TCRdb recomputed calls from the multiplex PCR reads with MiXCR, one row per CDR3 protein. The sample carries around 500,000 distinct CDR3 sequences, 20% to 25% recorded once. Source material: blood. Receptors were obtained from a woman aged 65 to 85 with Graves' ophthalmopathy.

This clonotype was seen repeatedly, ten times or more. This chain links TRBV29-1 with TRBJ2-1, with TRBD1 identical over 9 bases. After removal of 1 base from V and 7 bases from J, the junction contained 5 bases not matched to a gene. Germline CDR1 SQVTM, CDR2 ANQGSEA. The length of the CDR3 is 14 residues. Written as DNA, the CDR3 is TGCAGCGTTGAAGGGGGGACAGGGAGGAATGAGCAGTTCTTC. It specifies CSVEGGTGRNEQFF.

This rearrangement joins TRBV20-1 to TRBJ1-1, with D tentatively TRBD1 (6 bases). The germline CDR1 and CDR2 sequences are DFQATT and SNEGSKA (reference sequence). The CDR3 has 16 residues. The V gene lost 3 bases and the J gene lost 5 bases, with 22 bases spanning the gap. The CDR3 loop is CSASTPGHGLGTEAFF. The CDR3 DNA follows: TGCAGTGCTAGTACCCCGGGACACGGTTTGGGGACTGAAGCTTTCTTT.

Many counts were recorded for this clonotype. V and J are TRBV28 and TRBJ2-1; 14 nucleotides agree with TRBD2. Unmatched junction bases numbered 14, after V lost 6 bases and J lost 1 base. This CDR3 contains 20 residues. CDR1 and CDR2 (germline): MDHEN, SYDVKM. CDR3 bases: TGTGCCAGCAGACCCGGACTAGCGGGAGGAAAGGGTATTTCCTACAATGAGCAGTTCTTC. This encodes CASRPGLAGGKGISYNEQFF.

CDR3 bases: TGCAGTGCAACCCCAATTAGCGGCACCGGGGAGCTGTTTTTT. The encoded protein is CSATPISGTGELFF. The V gene is TRBV20-1, the J gene TRBJ2-2; tentative D call: TRBD2 (6 bases). Germline V gene lookup returns CDR1 DFQATT and CDR2 SNEGSKA (reference sequence). This CDR3 is built from 14 residues. V was trimmed by 6 bases and J by 4 bases, leaving 15 bases between them.

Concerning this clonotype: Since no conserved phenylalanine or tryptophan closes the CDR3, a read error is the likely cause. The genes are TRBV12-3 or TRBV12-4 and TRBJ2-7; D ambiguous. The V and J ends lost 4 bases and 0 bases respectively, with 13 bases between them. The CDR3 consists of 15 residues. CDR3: CASSSTEHYSYEQYY. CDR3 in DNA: TGTGCCAGCAGTTCTACAGAACACTACTCCTACGAGCAGTACTAC.

The CDR3 DNA is TGTGCCAGCGCCCGGGGAGGGGGCGAGCAGTACTTC. It is translated as CASARGGGEQYF. This chain joins TRBV6-1 and TRBJ2-7, with a weak D call TRBD2 (7 bases). V lost 8 bases and J lost 6, with 14 bases in between. Germline V gene lookup returns CDR1 MNHNS and CDR2 SASEGT. The CDR3 spans 12 residues.

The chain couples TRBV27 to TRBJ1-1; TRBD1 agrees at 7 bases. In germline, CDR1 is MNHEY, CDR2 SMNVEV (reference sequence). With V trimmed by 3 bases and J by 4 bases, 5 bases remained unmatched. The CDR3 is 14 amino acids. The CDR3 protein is CASSFDRVSTEAFF. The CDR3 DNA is TGTGCCAGCAGTTTCGACAGGGTGTCCACTGAAGCTTTCTTT.

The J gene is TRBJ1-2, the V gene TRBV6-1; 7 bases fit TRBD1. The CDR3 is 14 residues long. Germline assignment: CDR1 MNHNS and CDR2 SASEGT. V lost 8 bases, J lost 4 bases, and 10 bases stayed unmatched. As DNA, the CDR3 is TGTGCCAGCCATTTGTCAGGGGGTGGCTATGGCTACACCTTC. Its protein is CASHLSGGGYGYTF.

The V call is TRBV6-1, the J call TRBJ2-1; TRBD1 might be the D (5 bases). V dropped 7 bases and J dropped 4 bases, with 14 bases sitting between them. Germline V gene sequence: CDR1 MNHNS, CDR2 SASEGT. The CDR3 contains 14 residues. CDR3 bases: TGTGCCAGCAAAGCCCTGGGGCGATACAATGAGCAGTTCTTC. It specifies CASKALGRYNEQFF.

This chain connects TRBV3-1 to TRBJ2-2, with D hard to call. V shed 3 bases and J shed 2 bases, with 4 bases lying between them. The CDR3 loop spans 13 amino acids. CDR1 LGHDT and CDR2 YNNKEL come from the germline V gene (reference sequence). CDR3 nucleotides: TGTGCCAGCAGCCAGCATAACACCGGGGAGCTGTTTTTT. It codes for CASSQHNTGELFF.

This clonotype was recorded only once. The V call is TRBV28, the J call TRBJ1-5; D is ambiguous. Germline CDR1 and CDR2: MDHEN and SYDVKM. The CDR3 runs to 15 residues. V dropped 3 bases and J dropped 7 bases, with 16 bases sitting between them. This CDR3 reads CASSLGRARHQPQHF. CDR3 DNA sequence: TGTGCCAGCAGTTTGGGTAGGGCAAGGCACCAGCCCCAGCATTTT.

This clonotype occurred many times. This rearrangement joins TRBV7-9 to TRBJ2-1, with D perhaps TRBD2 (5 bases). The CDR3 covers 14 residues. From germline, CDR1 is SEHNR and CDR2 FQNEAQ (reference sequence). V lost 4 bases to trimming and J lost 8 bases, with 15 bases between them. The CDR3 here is CASSSRGIGYEQFF. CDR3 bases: TGTGCCAGCAGCTCCAGAGGGATTGGGTATGAGCAGTTCTTC.

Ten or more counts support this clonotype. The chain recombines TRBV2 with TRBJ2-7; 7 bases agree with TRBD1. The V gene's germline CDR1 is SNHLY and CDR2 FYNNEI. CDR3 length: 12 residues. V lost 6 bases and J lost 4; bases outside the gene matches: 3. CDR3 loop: CASSLQGYEQYF. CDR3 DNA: TGTGCCAGCAGCTTACAGGGGTACGAGCAGTACTTC.

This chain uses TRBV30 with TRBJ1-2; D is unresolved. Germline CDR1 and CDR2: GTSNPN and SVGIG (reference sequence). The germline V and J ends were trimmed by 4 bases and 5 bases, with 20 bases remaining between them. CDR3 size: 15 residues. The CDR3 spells CAWIPPGRTTYGYTF. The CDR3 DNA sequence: TGTGCCTGGATACCCCCGGGCAGGACCACATATGGCTACACCTTC.

The CDR3 coding sequence is TGCAGTGCTAGAGACCCCCGGGTCCTTAACTATGGCTACACCTTC. Translation: CSARDPRVLNYGYTF. The rearrangement links TRBV20-1 to TRBJ1-2; D is undetermined. V was cut by 0 bases and J by 1 base, with 12 bases left in between. The CDR3 has 15 residues. Germline-derived CDR1 and CDR2 are DFQATT and SNEGSKA (reference sequence).

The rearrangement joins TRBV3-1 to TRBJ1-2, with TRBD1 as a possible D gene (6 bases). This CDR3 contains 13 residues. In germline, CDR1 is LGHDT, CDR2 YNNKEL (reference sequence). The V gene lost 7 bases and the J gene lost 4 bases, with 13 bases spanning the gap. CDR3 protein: CASTSQGFYGYTF. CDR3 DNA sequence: TGTGCCAGCACGTCACAGGGCTTCTATGGCTACACCTTC. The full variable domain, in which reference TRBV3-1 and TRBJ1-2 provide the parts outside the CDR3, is DTAVSQTPKYLVTQMGNDKSIKCEQNLGHDTMYWYKQDSKKFLKIMFSYNNKELIINETVPNRFSPKSPDKAHLNLHINSLELGDSAVYFCASTSQGFYGYTFGSGTRLTVV.

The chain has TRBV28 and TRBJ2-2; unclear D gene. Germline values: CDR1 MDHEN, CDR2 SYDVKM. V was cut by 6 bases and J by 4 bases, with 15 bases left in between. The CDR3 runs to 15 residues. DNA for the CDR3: TGTGCCAGCAGCCTCGGGCCGGTTGGCACCGGGGAGCTGTTTTTT. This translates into CASSLGPVGTGELFF.

The CDR3 sequence is CASSRTGSPTGELFF. CDR3 nucleotides: TGTGCCAGCAGTCGGACAGGGAGTCCCACCGGGGAGCTGTTTTTT. J is TRBJ2-2 and V is TRBV25-1; 8 positions match TRBD1. Looked up from germline, CDR1 is MGHDK and CDR2 is SYGVNS. Losses at the gene ends were 5 bases for V and 4 bases for J; bases not matched to a gene: 6. The CDR3 has 15 residues.

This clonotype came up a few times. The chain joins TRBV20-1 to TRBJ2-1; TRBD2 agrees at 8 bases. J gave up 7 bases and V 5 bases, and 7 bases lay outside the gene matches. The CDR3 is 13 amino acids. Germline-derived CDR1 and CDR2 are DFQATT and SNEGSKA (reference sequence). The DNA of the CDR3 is TGCAGTGCTGCCGGGACTAGGTATAATGAGCAGTTCTTC. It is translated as CSAAGTRYNEQFF.

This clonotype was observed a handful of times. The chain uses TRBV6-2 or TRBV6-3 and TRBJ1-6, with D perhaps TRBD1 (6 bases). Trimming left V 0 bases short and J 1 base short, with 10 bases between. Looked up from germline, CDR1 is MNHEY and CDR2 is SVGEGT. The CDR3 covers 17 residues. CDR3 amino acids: CASSYSKGGSYNSPLHF. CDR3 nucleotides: TGTGCCAGCAGTTACTCGAAGGGGGGATCCTATAATTCACCCCTCCACTTT.

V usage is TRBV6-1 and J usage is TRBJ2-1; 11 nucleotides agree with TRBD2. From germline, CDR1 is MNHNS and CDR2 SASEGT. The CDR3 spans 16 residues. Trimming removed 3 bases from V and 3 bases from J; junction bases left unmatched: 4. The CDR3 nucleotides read TGTGCCAGCAGTGAGTCCGGGACTAGCGGCTACAATGAGCAGTTCTTC. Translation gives CASSESGTSGYNEQFF.

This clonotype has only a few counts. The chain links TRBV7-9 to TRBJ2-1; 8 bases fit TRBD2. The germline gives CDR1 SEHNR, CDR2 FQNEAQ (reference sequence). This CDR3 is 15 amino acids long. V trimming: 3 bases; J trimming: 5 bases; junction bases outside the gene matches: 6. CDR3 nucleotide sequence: TGTGCCAGCAGCTTTCGAGCGGGAGCGAACAATGAGCAGTTCTTC. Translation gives CASSFRAGANNEQFF.

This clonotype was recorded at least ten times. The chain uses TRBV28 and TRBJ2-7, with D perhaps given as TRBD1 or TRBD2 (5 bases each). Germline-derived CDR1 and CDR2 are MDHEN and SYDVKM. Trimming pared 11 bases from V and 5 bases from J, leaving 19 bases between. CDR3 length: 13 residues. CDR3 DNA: TGTGCCGGGGGATCAGTGGTCTTAAACGAGCAGTACTTC. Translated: CAGGSVVLNEQYF.

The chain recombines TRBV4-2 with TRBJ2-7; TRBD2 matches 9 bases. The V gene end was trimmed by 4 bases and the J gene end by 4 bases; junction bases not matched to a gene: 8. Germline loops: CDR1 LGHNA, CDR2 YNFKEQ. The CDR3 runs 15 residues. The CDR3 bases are TGTGCCAGCAGCCTCGGAGCGGGAGGCGGATACGAGCAGTACTTC. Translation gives CASSLGAGGGYEQYF.

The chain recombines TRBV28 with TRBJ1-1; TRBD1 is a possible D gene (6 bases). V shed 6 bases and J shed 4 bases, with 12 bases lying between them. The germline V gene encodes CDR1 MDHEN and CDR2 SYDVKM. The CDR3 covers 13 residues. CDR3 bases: TGTGCCAGCAGACAAACAGGGTGCACTGAAGCTTTCTTT. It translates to CASRQTGCTEAFF.

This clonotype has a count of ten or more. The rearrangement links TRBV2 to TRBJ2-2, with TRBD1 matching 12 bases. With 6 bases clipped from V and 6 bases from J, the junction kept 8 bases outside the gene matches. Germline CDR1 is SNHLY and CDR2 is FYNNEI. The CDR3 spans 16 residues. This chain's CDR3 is CASSLGTGGASGELFF. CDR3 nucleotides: TGTGCCAGCAGCCTAGGGACAGGGGGCGCTTCCGGGGAGCTGTTTTTT. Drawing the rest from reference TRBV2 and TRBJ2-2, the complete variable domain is EPEVTQTPSHQVTQMGQEVILRCVPISNHLYFYWYRQILGQKVEFLVSFYNNEISEKSEIFDDQFSVERPDGSNFTLKIRSTKLEDSAMYFCASSLGTGGASGELFFGEGSRLTVL.

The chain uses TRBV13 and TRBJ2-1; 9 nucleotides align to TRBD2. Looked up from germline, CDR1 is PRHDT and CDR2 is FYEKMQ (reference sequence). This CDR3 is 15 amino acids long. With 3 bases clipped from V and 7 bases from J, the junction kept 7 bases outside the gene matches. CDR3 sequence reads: CASSFFLLAGNEQFF. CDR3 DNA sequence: TGTGCCAGCAGCTTTTTTCTCCTAGCGGGGAATGAGCAGTTCTTC.

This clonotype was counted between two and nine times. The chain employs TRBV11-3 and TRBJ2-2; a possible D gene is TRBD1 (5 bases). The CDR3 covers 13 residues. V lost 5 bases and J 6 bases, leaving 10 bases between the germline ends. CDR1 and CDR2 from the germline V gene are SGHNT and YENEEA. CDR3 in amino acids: CASSGRVSGELFF. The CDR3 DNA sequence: TGTGCCAGCAGCGGCAGGGTATCCGGGGAGCTGTTTTTT.

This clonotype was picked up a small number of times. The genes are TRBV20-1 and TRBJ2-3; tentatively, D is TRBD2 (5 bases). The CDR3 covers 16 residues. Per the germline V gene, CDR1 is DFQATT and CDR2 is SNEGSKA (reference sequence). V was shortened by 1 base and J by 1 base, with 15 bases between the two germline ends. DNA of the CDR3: TGCAGTGCTAGAGCCCTTCAACGGGAAGGCACAGATACGCAGTATTTT. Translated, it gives CSARALQREGTDTQYF.

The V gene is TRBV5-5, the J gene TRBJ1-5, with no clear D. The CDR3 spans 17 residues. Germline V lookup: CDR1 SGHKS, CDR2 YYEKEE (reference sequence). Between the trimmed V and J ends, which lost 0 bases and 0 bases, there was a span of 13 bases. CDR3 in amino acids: CASSLAGQVYSNQPQHF. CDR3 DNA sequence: TGTGCCAGCAGCTTGGCCGGTCAAGTTTATAGCAATCAGCCCCAGCATTTT.

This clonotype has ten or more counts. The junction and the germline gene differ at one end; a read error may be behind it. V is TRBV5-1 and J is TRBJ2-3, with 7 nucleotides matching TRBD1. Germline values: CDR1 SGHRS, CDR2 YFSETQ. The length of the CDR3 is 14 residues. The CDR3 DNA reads TGTGCCAGCAGCTTAGACAGGGGCACAGATACGCAGTATTTT. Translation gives CASSLDRGTDTQYF. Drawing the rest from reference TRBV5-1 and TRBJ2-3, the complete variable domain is KAGVTQTPRYLIKTRGQQVTLSCSPISGHRSVSWYQQTPGQGLQFLFEYFSETQRNKGNFPGRFSGRQFSNSRSEMNVSTLELGDSALYLCASSLDRGTDTQYFGPGTRLTVL.